The clone carrying this T cell receptor beta chain has a single count. As handled by the study authors: Amplification with reference gene primers provided the estimates of nucleated cell counts. Clones were read by immunoSEQ multiplex PCR, and TCRdb kept only the in-frame ones, dropping some. V and J calls and clone size are copied from that table; D and trimming were computed from the DNA. The table lists about 260,000 clones, roughly 90% of them singletons, with about 11% in the top ten. These data belong to a study of blood T cell repertoires in COVID-19. On the study more broadly: Sources were T cells, B-cell-depleted T cells, or PBMCs; the material itself was cDNA or gDNA.

The CDR3 has 13 amino acids. The V and J ends lost 4 bases and 5 bases, in that order; junction bases with no gene match: 5. Germline V gene data show CDR1 as SGHNT and CDR2 as YYREEE (reference sequence). This rearrangement joins TRBV5-4 to TRBJ2-7, with 8 nucleotides matching TRBD1. What was sequenced was peripheral blood. This TCR was recovered from a woman in her thirties with COVID-19, enrolled during active disease. The DNA of the CDR3 is TGTGCCAGCAGCCCGGACAGGGAGGACGAGCAGTACTTC. This encodes CASSPDREDEQYF.